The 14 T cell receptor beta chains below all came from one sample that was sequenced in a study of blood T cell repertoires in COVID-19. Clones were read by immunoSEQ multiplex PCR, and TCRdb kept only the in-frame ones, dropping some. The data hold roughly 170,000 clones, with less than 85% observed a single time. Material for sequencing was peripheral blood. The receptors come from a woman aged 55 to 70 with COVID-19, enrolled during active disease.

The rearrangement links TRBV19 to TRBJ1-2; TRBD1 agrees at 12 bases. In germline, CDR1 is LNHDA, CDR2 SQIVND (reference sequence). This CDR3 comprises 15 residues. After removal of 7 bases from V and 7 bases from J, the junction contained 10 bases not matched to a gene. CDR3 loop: CASTLDRDRGPGYTF. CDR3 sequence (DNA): TGTGCCAGTACCCTAGACCGGGACAGGGGGCCTGGCTACACCTTC.

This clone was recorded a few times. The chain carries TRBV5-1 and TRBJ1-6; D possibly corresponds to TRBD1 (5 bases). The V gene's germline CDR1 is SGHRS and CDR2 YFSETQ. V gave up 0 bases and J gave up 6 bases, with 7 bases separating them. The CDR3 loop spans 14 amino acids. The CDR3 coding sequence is TGCGCCAGCAGCTTGGACCAGGGTAATTCACCCCTCCACTTT. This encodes CASSLDQGNSPLHF.

The CDR3 loop is CASSLRDSSGEQYF. CDR3 in DNA: TGTGCCAGCAGCTTAAGGGACAGCTCGGGTGAGCAGTACTTC. This chain uses TRBV11-3 with TRBJ2-7; TRBD1 matches 7 bases. V was clipped by 2 bases and J by 7 bases; unmatched bases: 8. CDR3 length equals 14 residues. The germline gives CDR1 SGHNT, CDR2 YENEEA.

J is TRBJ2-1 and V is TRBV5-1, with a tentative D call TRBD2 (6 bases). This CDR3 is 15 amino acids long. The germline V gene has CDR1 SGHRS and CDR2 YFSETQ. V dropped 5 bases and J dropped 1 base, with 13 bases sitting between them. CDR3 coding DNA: TGCGCCAGCAGGACGGGAGTGACGTCCTACAATGAGCAGTTCTTC. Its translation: CASRTGVTSYNEQFF.

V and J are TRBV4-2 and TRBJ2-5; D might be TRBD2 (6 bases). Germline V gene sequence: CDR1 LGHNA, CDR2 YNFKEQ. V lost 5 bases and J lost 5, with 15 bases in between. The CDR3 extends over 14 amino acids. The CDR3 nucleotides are TGTGCCAGCAGCGTCCCCGGGAGAGGGGAGACCCAGTACTTC. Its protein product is CASSVPGRGETQYF.

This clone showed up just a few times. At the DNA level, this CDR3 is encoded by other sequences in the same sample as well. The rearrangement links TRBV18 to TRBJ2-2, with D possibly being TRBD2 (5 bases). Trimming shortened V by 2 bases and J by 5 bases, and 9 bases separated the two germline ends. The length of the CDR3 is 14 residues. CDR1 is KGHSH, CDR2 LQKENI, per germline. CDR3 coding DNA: TGTGCCAGCTCACCAAGCCCGGGGACCGGGGAGCTGTTTTTT. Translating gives CASSPSPGTGELFF. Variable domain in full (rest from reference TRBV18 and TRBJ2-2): NAGVMQNPRHLVRRRGQEARLRCSPMKGHSHVYWYRQLPEEGLKFMVYLQKENIIDESGMPKERFSAEFPKEGPSILRIQQVVRGDSAAYFCASSPSPGTGELFFGEGSRLTVL.

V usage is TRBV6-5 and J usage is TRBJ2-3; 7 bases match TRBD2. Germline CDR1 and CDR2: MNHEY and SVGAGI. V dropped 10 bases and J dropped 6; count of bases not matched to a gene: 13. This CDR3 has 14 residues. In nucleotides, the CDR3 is TGTGCCACGGTAGCGGGCGCCAAAACGGATACGCAGTATTTT. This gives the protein CATVAGAKTDTQYF.

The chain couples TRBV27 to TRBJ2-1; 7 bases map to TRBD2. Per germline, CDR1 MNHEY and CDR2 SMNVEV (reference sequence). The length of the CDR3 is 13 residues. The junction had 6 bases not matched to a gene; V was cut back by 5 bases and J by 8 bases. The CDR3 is CASSTLGGDEQFF. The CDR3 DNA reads TGTGCCAGCAGTACCTTGGGGGGGGATGAGCAGTTCTTC.

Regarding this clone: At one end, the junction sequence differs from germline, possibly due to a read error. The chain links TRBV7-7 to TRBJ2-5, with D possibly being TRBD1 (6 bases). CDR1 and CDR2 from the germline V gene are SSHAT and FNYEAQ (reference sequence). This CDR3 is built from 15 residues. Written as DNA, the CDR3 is TGTGCTAGCAGCTTAGTGGCGACAGGTTCGGAGACCCAGTACTTC. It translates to CASSLVATGSETQYF.

The CDR3 loop is CASSQGTGGDGYTF. In DNA, the CDR3 is TGCGCCAGCAGCCAAGGGACAGGGGGCGATGGCTACACCTTC. The chain uses TRBV5-1 and TRBJ1-2; 12 bases match TRBD1. Germline V gene data show CDR1 as SGHRS and CDR2 as YFSETQ. This CDR3 has 14 residues. V was clipped by 4 bases and J by 6 bases; unmatched bases: 4.

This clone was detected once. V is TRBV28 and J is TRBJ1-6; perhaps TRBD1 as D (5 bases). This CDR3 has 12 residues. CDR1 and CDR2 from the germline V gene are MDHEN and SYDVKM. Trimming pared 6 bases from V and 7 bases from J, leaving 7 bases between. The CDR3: CASRGPNSPLHF. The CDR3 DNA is TGTGCCAGCAGGGGGCCAAATTCACCCCTCCACTTT.

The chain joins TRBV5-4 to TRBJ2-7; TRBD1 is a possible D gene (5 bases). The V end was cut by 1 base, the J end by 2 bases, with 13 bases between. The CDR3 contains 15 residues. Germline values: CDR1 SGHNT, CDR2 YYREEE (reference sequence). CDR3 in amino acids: CASSLYGAGTYEQYF. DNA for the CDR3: TGTGCCAGCAGCTTGTACGGCGCAGGGACCTACGAGCAGTACTTC.

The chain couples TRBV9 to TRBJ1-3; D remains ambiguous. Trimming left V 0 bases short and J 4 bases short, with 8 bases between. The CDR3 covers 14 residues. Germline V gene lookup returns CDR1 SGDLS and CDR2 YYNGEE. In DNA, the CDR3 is TGTGCCAGCAGCGTAGGAGCTGCAGGAAACACCATATATTTT. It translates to CASSVGAAGNTIYF.

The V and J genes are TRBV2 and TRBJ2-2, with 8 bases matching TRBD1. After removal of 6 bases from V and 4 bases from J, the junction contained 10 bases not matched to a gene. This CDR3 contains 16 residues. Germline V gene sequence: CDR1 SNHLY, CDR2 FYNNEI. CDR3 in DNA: TGTGCCAGCAGCTTTGGACAGGGAATCGCCACCGGGGAGCTGTTTTTT. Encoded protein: CASSFGQGIATGELFF.